The TCR beta chain described here comes from a study of cytomegalovirus exposure and HLA in healthy donors. Whole-study findings and limits: Rare sequences made up most TCRs, while some public TCRs were found in many donors.

The PCR used 60 Vbeta and 13 Jbeta primers. Assay: immunoSEQ multiplex PCR; the TCRdb copy retains only in-frame clones and omits some. The profile shows about 160,000 clones, about three quarters of them singletons. As concerns this clone: Its antigen is unknown.

Germline V gene data show CDR1 as MNHEY and CDR2 as SVGAGI. This CDR3 is built from 15 residues. Deletions cut 6 bases from V and 1 base from J, with 15 bases between. The clonotype originates from a woman aged 25 to 39 in good health and CMV-seronegative. The sample was PBMCs. This chain uses TRBV6-5 with TRBJ1-1, with D possibly matching TRBD1 (6 bases). CDR3 sequence (DNA): TGTGCCAGCAGGTGGGACAAGACTACGAACACTGAAGCTTTCTTT. It translates to CASRWDKTTNTEAFF.